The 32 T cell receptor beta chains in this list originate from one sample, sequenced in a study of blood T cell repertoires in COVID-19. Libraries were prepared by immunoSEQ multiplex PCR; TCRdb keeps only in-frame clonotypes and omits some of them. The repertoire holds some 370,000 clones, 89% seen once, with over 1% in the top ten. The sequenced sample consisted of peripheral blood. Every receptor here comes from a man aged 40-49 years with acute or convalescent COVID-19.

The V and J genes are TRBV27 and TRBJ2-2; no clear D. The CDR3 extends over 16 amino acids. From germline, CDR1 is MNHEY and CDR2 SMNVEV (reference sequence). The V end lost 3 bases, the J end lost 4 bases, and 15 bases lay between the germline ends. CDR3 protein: CASSFLFPSGTGELFF. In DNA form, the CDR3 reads TGTGCCAGCAGTTTCCTCTTTCCTTCGGGCACCGGGGAGCTGTTTTTT.

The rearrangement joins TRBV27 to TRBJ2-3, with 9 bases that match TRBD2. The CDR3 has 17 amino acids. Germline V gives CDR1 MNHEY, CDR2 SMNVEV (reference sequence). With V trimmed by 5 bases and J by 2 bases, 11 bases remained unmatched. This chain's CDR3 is CASSPLGSSGATDTQYF. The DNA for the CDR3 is TGTGCCAGCAGTCCCCTAGGGTCTAGCGGGGCCACAGATACGCAGTATTTT.

In DNA, the CDR3 is TGCAGCGTCTACGCACAGGGCTTTTTGGCCAAAAACATTCAGTACTTC. It specifies CSVYAQGFLAKNIQYF. V usage is TRBV29-1 and J usage is TRBJ2-4; tentative D call: TRBD1 (6 bases). Germline-derived CDR1 and CDR2 are SQVTM and ANQGSEA. CDR3 length: 16 residues. V gave up 6 bases and J gave up 1 base, with 19 bases separating them.

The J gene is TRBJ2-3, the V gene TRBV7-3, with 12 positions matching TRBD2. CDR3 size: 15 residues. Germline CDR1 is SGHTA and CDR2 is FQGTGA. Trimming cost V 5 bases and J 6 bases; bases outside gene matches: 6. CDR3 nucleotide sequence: TGTGCCAGCAGCCCCCTAGCGGGGGGGCTGGATACGCAGTATTTT. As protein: CASSPLAGGLDTQYF.

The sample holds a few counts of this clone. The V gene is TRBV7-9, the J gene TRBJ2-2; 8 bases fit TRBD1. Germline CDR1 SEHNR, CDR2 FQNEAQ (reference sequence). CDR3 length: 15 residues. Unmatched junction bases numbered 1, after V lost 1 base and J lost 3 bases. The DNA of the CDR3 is TGTGCCAGCAGCTTAGGACAGGGGCACACCGGGGAGCTGTTTTTT. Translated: CASSLGQGHTGELFF.

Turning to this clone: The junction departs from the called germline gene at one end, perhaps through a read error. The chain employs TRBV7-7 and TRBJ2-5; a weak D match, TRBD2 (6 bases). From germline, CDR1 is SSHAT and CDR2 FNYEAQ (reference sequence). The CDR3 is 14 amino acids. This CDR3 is CASSLVGTSETQYF. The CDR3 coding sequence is TGTGCTAGCAGCTTAGTAGGGACTTCAGAGACCCAGTACTTC.

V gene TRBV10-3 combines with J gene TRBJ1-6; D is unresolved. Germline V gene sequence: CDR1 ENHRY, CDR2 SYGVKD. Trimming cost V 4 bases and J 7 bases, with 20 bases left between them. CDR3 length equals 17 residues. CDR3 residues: CAISGSAGIAVNSPLHF. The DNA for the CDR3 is TGTGCCATCAGTGGGAGCGCGGGGATAGCGGTGAATTCACCCCTCCACTTT.

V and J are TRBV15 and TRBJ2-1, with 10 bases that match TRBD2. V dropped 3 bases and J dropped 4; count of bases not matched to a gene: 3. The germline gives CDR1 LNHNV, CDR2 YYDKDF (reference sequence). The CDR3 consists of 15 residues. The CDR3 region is CATSSGTSAYNEQFF. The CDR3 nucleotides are TGTGCCACCAGCAGCGGGACTAGCGCGTACAATGAGCAGTTCTTC.

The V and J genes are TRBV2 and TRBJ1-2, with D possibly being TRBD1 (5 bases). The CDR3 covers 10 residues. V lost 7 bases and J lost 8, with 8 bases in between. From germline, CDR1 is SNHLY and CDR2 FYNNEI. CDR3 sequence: CASTGYGYTF. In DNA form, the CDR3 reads TGTGCCAGCACAGGGTACGGCTACACCTTC.

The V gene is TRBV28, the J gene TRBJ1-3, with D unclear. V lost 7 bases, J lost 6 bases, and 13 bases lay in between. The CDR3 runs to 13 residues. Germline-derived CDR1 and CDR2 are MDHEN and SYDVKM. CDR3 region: CASTRPEKNTIYF. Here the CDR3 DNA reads TGTGCCAGCACCAGACCGGAGAAAAACACCATATATTTT.

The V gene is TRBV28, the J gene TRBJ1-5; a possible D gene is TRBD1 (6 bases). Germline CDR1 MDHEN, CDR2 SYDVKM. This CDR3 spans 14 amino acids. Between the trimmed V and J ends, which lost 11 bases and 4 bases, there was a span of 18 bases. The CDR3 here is CAGNSGTLNQPQHF. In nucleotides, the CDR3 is TGTGCCGGAAACTCCGGGACATTGAATCAGCCCCAGCATTTT.

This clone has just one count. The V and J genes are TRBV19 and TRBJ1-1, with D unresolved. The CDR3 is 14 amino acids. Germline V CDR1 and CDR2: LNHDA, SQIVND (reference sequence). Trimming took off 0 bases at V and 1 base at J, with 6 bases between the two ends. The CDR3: CASSIDAGNTEAFF. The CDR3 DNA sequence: TGTGCCAGTAGTATAGATGCAGGGAACACTGAAGCTTTCTTT.

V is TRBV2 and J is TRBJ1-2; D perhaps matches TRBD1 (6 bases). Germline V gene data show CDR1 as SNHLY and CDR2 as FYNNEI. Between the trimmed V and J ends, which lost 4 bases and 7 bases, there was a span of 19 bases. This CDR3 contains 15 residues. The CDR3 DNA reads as TGTGCCAGCAGTGGCCAAAGGGGGTCCGTGAGTGGCTACACCTTC. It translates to CASSGQRGSVSGYTF.

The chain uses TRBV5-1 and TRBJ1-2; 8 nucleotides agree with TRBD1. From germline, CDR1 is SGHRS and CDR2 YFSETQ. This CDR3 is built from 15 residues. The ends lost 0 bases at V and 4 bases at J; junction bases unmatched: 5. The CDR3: CASSLEQGGSYGYTF. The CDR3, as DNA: TGCGCCAGCAGCTTGGAACAGGGGGGGAGCTATGGCTACACCTTC.

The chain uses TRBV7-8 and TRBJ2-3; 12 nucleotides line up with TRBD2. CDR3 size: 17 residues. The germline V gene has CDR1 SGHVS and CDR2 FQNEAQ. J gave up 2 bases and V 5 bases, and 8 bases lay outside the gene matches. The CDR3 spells CASSGPGTSGYTDTQYF. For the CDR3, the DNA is TGTGCCAGCAGCGGTCCCGGGACTAGCGGGTACACAGATACGCAGTATTTT.

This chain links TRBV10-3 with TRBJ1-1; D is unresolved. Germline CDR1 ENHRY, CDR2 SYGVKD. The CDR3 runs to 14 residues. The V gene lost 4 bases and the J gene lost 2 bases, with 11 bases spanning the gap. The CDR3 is CAISGLGGNTEAFF. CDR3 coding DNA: TGTGCCATCAGTGGGTTGGGAGGCAACACTGAAGCTTTCTTT.

CDR3: CASFRGGRETQYF. The CDR3, as DNA: TGTGCCAGTTTCCGGGGGGGCCGGGAGACCCAGTACTTC. The chain is built from TRBV28 and TRBJ2-5, with 8 bases aligning to TRBD2. Germline trimming cut 9 bases from V and 5 bases from J; bases unmatched to any gene: 8. The CDR3 runs to 13 residues. Germline assignment: CDR1 MDHEN and CDR2 SYDVKM.

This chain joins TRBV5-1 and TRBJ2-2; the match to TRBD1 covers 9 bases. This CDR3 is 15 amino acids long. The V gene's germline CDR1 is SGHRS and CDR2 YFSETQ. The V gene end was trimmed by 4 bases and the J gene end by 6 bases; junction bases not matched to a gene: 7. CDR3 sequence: CASSVRDRESGELFF. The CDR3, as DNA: TGCGCCAGCAGCGTTCGGGACAGGGAGTCCGGGGAGCTGTTTTTT.

CDR3 protein: CASSLGGGWEAYQPQHF. CDR3 bases: TGTGCCAGCAGCTTAGGTGGGGGTTGGGAGGCTTATCAGCCCCAGCATTTT. The gene calls are TRBV13 and TRBJ1-5, with TRBD1 as a possible D gene (5 bases). CDR1 PRHDT and CDR2 FYEKMQ come from the germline V gene (reference sequence). This CDR3 comprises 17 residues. The V end was cut by 0 bases, the J end by 5 bases, with 17 bases between. Variable domain in full (rest from reference TRBV13 and TRBJ1-5): AAGVIQSPRHLIKEKRETATLKCYPIPRHDTVYWYQQGPGQDPQFLISFYEKMQSDKGSIPDRFSAQQFSDYHSELNMSSLELGDSALYFCASSLGGGWEAYQPQHFGDGTRLSIL.

This CDR3 is CASSIDRRADTQYF. CDR3 DNA: TGTGCCAGTAGTATAGATCGGAGGGCAGATACGCAGTATTTT. The chain uses TRBV19 and TRBJ2-3; weak D call: TRBD2 (6 bases). The germline V and J ends were trimmed by 0 bases and 4 bases, with 8 bases remaining between them. The CDR3 covers 14 residues. In germline, CDR1 is LNHDA, CDR2 SQIVND (reference sequence).

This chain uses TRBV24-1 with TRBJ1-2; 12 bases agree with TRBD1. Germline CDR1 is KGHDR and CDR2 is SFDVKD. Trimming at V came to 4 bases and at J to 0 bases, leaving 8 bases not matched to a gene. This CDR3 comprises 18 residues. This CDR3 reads CATSDLPGTGGSNYGYTF. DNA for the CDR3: TGTGCCACCAGTGACCTACCCGGGACAGGGGGCTCTAACTATGGCTACACCTTC.

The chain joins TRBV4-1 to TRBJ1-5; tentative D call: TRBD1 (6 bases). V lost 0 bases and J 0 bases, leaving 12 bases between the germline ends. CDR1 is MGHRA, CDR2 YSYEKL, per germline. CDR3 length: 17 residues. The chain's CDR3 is CASSQEAGDYSNQPQHF. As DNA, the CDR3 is TGCGCCAGCAGCCAAGAGGCAGGGGATTATAGCAATCAGCCCCAGCATTTT.

The CDR3 spells CASSSDRYSNQPQHF. CDR3 DNA: TGTGCCAGCAGTTCAGACAGATATAGCAATCAGCCCCAGCATTTT. The chain employs TRBV27 and TRBJ1-5; weak D call: TRBD1 (5 bases). The CDR3 spans 15 residues. V was shortened by 4 bases and J by 0 bases, with 10 bases between the two germline ends. CDR1 is MNHEY and CDR2 is SMNVEV in the germline V gene (reference sequence).

The CDR3 region is CASSVLSGNTIYF. As DNA, the CDR3 is TGTGCCAGCAGTGTCCTCTCTGGAAACACCATATATTTT. V and J are TRBV25-1 and TRBJ1-3; no clear D. Trimming took off 4 bases at V and 0 bases at J, with 4 bases between the two ends. The CDR3 consists of 13 residues. The germline gives CDR1 MGHDK, CDR2 SYGVNS.

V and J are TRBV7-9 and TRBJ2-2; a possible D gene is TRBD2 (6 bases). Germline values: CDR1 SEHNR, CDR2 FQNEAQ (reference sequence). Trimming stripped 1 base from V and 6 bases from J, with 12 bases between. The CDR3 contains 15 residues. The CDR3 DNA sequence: TGTGCCAGCAGCTTAGGTGGCAGGGAGGCCGGGGAGCTGTTTTTT. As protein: CASSLGGREAGELFF.

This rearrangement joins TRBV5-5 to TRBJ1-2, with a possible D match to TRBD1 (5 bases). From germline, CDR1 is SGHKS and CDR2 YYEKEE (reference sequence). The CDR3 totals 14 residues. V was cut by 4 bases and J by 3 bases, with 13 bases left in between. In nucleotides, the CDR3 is TGTGCCAGCAGCGTCCAGACAGCAGACTATGGCTACACCTTC. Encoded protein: CASSVQTADYGYTF.

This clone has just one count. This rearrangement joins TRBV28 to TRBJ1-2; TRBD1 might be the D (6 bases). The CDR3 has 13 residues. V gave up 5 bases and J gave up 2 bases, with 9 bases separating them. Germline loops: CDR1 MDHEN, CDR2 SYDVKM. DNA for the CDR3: TGTGCCAGCAGTCAACAGGGAAACTATGGCTACACCTTC. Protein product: CASSQQGNYGYTF.

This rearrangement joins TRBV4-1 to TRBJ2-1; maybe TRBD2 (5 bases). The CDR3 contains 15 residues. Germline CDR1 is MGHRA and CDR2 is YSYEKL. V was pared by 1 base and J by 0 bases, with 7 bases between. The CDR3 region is CASSQGGPSYNEQFF. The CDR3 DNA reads TGCGCCAGCAGCCAAGGCGGGCCCTCCTACAATGAGCAGTTCTTC.

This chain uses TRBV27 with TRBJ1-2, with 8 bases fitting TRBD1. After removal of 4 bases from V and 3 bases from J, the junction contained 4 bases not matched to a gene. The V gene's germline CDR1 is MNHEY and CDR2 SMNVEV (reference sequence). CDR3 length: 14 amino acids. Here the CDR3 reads CASSSGGADYGYTF. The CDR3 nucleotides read TGTGCCAGCAGTTCAGGGGGCGCGGACTATGGCTACACCTTC.

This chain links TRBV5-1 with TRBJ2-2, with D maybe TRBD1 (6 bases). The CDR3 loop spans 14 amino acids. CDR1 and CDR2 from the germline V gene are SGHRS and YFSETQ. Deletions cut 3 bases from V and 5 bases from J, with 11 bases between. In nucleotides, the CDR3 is TGCGCCAGCAGCTGGGACACAGGTACCGGGGAGCTGTTTTTT. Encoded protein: CASSWDTGTGELFF.

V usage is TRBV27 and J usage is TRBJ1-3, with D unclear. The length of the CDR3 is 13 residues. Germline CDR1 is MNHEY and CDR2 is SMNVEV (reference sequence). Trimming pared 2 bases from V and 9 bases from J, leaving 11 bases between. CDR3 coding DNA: TGTGCCAGCAGTTTAGATGTCGGAGGCACCATATATTTT. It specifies CASSLDVGGTIYF.

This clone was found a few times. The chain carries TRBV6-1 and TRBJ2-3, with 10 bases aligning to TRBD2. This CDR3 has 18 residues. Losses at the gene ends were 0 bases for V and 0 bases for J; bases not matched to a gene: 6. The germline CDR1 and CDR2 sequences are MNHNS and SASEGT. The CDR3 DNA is TGTGCCAGCAGTGAAGCAGCGGGGGGGCCCGGCAGCACAGATACGCAGTATTTT. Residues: CASSEAAGGPGSTDTQYF.